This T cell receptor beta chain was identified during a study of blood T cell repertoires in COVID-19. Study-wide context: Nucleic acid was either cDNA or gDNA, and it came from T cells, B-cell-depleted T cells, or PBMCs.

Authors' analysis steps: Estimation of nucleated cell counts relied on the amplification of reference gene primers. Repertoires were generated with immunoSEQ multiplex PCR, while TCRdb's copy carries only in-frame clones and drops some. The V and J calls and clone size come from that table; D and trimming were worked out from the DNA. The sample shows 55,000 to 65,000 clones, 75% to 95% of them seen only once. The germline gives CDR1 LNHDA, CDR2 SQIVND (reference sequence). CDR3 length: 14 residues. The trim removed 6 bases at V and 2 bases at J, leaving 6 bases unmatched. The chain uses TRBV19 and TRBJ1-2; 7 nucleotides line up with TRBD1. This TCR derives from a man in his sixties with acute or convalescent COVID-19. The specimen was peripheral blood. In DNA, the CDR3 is TGTGCCAGTAGCACCCCGGACAGGAACTATGGCTACACCTTC. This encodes CASSTPDRNYGYTF.